The clone carrying this TCR beta chain has a handful of counts. This entry is derived from a study of blood T cell repertoires in COVID-19. At the level of the study: Sites in the United States, Italy and Spain provided acute and convalescent COVID-19 samples. T cells, B-cell-depleted T cells, or PBMCs provided the cDNA or gDNA that served as material.

Sequenced by immunoSEQ multiplex PCR; TCRdb stores in-frame clones only, minus some. The table shows more than 200,000 clones, with roughly 90% occurring only once. Sequencing was performed on peripheral blood. The clonotype comes from a man aged 25-45 years with active or convalescent COVID-19.

The CDR3 protein is CASSWRDPTDTQYF. The CDR3 bases are TGTGCCAGCAGTTGGCGGGACCCCACAGATACGCAGTATTTT. The rearrangement joins TRBV27 to TRBJ2-3; TRBD2 might be the D (6 bases). The CDR3 has 14 amino acids. V gave up 4 bases and J gave up 2 bases, with 10 bases separating them. CDR1 MNHEY and CDR2 SMNVEV come from the germline V gene (reference sequence).